This T cell receptor (beta chain) is drawn from a study of human T cells and chemical hapten exposure. Study overall: Slight differences in pooled library volume were the main source of varying TCR yields across samples.

Time point given: healthy volunteer bleed at 6 weeks. RNA extraction used unfractionated whole blood as the source of total RNA. Germline CDR1 and CDR2: MGHDK and SYGVNS. The V and J ends lost 5 bases and 3 bases respectively, with 13 bases between them. The CDR3 is made up of 14 amino acids. The library tagged each cDNA molecule with unique molecular identifiers. In the original processing: Samples ranged from 23,224 to 690,600 TCRs, with a median of around 100,000. Each CDR3 protein is one row after TCRdb ran MiXCR on the RACE reads. These V and J calls originate from TCRdb's pipeline instead of the authors' own analysis. The sample lists some 31,000 distinct CDR3 sequences, around 5.5% seen once, with more than 10% in the top ten. This clonotype was recorded at least ten times.

The specimen sequenced was whole blood. This sequence originates from a human donor in good health. Some clones in this sample may be carry-over from other donors' samples. The chain is built from TRBV25-1 and TRBJ1-2; D is uncertain. The CDR3 here is CASSPPGRYYGYTF. The DNA of the CDR3 is TGTGCCAGCAGTCCCCCAGGCCGCTACTATGGCTACACCTTC.